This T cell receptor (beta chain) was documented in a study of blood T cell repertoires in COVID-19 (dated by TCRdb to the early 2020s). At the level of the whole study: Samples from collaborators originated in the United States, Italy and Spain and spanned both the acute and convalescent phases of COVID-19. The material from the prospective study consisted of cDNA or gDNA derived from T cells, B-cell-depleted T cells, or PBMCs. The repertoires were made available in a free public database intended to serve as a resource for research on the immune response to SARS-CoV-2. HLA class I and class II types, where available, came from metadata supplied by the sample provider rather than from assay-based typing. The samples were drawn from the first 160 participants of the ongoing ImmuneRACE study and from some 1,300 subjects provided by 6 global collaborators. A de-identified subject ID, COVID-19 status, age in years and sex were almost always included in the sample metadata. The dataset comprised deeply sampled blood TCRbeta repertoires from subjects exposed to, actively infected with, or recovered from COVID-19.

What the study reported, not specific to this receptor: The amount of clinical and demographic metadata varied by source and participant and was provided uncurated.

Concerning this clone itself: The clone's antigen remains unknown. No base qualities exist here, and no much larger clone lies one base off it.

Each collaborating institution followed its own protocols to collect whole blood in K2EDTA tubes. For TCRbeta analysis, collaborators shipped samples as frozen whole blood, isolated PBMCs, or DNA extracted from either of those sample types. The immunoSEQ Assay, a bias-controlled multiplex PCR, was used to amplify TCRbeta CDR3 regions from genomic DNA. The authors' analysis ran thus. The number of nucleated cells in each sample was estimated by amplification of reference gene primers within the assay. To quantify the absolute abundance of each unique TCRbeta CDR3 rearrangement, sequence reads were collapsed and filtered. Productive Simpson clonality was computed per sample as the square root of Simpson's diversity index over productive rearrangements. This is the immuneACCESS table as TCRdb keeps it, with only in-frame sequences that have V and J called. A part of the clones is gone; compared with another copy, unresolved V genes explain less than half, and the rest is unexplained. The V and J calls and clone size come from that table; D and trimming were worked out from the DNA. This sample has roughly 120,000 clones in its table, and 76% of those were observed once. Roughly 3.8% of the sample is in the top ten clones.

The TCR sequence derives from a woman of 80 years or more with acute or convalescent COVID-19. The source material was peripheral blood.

CDR3 region: CASSPPLQGVYEQYF. The nucleotide sequence reads as follows: TGTGCCAGCTCACCACCGTTACAGGGGGTTTACGAGCAGTACTTC. The sequence is built from TRBV18 and TRBJ2-7; 8 bases in between match TRBD1. The germline V and J ends show losses of 0 bases and 4 bases respectively, and no gene match explains 5 bases of the junction. The CDR3 contains 15 residues, cysteine and phenylalanine counted. The DNA shown is the 45-base CDR3, in frame from base 1. From the germline V gene, CDR1 is KGHSH and CDR2 is LQKENI.